The clone carrying this T cell receptor beta chain was picked up a small number of times. The data belong to a study of blood T cells in healthy people across ages. The germline V gene has CDR1 DFQATT and CDR2 SNEGSKA (reference sequence). With 4 bases clipped from V and 5 bases from J, the junction kept 10 bases outside the gene matches. The CDR3 is made up of 14 amino acids. PCR was performed a second time for about 7 to 11 cycles using a sample-barcoded 5' primer and a J-beta primer mix. TCRdb recomputed calls from the 5' RACE reads with MiXCR, one row per CDR3 protein. The table lists some 750,000 distinct CDR3 sequences, 22% of them singletons.

Sequenced sample: blood. This clonotype was sampled from a man aged 65-85 years in good health. The chain uses TRBV20-1 and TRBJ1-2, with 7 bases matching TRBD1. CDR3 sequence reads: CSAKRTGPGYGYTF. CDR3 bases: TGCAGTGCTAAAAGGACAGGCCCGGGGTATGGCTACACCTTC.